A selection of T cell receptor beta chains follows, all from one sample in a study of T cells in tuberculosis. Libraries were prepared by immunoSEQ multiplex PCR; TCRdb keeps only in-frame clonotypes and omits some of them. The sample contains about 34,000 clones, 80% to 95% of which appear only once. The sample was PBMCs, taken at tuberculosis diagnosis. The source is an adult with tuberculosis. Both conserved end residues are trimmed from each CDR3.

TRBV6-5	TRBJ2-5	ASSFSQGPQETQY
TRBV2	TRBJ2-1	ASRVGTVSYNEQF
TRBV6-6	TRBJ2-5	ASREQGVKETQY
TRBV10-3	TRBJ1-2	AISGTDRGNYGYT
TRBV10-2	TRBJ2-3	ASTELLAGSDTQY
TRBV18	TRBJ2-5	ASSPEEETQY
TRBV19	TRBJ2-2	ASSFGTALTGELF
TRBV10-1	TRBJ2-1	ASSRLAGVENEQF
TRBV29-1	TRBJ2-5	SGLAGPRETQY
TRBV2	TRBJ2-3	ASSEARRIGVGNTQY
TRBV6-1	TRBJ2-7	ASSDPRGKDEQY
TRBV6-5	TRBJ2-2	ASSYSTRPGELF
TRBV5-4	TRBJ1-1	ASSSGGGRAF
TRBV27	TRBJ2-7	ASSLTRGQGHEQY
TRBV5-4	TRBJ1-6	ASITRLTPYNSPLH
TRBV2	TRBJ2-3	ASSDRSLYFTDTQY
TRBV18	TRBJ2-7	ASSPPPSGSEQY
TRBV9	TRBJ1-2	ASSVAFQQGTDGGYT
TRBV28	TRBJ2-5	AIEGQGAQTETQY
TRBV14	TRBJ1-3	ASSQDVSSGNTIY
TRBV11-2	TRBJ2-3	ASSLPGAGGGTDTQY
TRBV4-1	TRBJ1-2	ASSQGAGANYGYT
TRBV11-2	TRBJ2-3	ASSLGFGGRDTDTQY
TRBV4-2	TRBJ1-2	ASSQDRAGNYGYT
TRBV29-1	TRBJ2-3	SLWDRGHTDTQY
TRBV29-1	TRBJ1-1	SVVRQGNTEAF
TRBV18	TRBJ2-6	ASNTVRGPSGANVLT